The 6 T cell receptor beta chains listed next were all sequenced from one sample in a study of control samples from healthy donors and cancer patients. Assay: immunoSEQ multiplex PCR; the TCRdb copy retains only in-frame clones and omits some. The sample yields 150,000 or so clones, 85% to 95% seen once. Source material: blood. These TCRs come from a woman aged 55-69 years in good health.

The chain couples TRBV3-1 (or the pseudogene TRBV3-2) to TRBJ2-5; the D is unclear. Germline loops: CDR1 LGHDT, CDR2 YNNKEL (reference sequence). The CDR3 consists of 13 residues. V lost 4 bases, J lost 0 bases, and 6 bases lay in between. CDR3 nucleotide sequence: TGTGCCAGCAGCCTGGGCCACCAAGAGACCCAGTACTTC. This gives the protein CASSLGHQETQYF.

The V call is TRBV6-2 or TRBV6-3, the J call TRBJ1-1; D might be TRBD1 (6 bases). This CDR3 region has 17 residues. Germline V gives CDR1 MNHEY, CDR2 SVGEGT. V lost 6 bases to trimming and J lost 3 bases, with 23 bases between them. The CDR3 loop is CASSKRYLGTQDTEAFF. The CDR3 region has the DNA TGTGCCAGCAGCAAACGATACCTCGGGACACAAGACACTGAAGCTTTCTTT.

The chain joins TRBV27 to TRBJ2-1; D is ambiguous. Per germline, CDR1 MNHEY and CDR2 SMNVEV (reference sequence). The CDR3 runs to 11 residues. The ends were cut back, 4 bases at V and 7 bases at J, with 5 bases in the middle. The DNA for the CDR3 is TGTGCCAGCAGTTACAGAAATGAGCAGTTCTTC. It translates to CASSYRNEQFF.

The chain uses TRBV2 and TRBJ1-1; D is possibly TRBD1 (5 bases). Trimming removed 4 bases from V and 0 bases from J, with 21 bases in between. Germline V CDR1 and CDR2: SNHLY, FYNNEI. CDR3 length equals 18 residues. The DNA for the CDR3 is TGTGCCAGCAGTGTGAATTTCGGTCGGGACCCCATGAACACTGAAGCTTTCTTT. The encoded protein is CASSVNFGRDPMNTEAFF.

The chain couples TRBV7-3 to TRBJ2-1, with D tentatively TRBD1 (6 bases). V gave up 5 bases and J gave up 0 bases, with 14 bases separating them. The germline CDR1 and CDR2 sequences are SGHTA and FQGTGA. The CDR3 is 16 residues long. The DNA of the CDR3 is TGTGCCAGCAGCCAATGGGACATTCGCTCCTACAATGAGCAGTTCTTC. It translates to CASSQWDIRSYNEQFF.

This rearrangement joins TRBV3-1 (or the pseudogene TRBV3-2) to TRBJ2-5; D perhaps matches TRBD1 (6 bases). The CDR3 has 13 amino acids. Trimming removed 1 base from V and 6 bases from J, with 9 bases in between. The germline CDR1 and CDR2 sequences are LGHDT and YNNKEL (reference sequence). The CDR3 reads CASSQGTVKTQYF. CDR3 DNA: TGTGCCAGCAGCCAAGGGACAGTTAAGACCCAGTACTTC.